This TCR beta chain was observed in a study of blood T cell repertoires in COVID-19. Study in general: Acute and convalescent COVID-19 specimens originated in the United States, Italy and Spain. PBMCs, B-cell-depleted T cells, or T cells provided the cDNA or gDNA that made up the material.

This clone was recorded only once. In the authors' methods: Estimated nucleated cell counts came from reference gene primer amplification. TCRdb's table, derived via immunoSEQ multiplex PCR, lists solely in-frame clones and lacks some. V, J and clone size reflect that table, while D and trimming were determined from the DNA. The sample lists some 100,000 clones; approximately 86% were seen once. CDR1 is KGHSH and CDR2 is LQKENI in the germline V gene. Losses at the gene ends were 1 base for V and 7 bases for J; bases not matched to a gene: 7. This CDR3 has 15 residues. This TCR was sampled from an older woman with acute or convalescent COVID-19. Material: peripheral blood. The rearrangement joins TRBV18 to TRBJ2-1, with 7 bases identical to TRBD1. The CDR3 nucleotides read TGTGCCAGCTCACCACGGGTTACAGGGGAGAATGAGCAGTTCTTC. It codes for CASSPRVTGENEQFF.